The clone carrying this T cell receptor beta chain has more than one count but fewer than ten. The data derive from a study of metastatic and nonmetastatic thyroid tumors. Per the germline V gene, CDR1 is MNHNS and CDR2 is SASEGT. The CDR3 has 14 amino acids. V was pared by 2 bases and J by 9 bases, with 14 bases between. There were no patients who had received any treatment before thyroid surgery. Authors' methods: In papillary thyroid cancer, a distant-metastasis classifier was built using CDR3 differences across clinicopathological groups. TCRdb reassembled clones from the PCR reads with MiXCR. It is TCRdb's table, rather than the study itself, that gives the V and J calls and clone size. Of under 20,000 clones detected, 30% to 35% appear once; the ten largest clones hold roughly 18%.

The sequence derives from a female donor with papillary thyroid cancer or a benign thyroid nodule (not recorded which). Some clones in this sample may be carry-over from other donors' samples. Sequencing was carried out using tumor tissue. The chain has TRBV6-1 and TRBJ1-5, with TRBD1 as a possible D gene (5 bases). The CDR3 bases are TGTGCCAGCAGTGAAAACGGGGGATTCGGGCCCCAGCATTTT. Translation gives CASSENGGFGPQHF.